Listed here are 15 T cell receptor beta chains from one sample, sequenced in a study of T-cell reconstitution after alpha-beta-depleted transplantation in children (dated by TCRdb to about 2016). Interpreted using the paper, the treatment or condition label stands for: allogeneic hematopoietic cell transplantation with graft depleted of TCRalphabeta T cells and CD19 B cells. Library method: PCR. The reads were generated on an Illumina HiSeq 2500. TCR library preparation used molecular barcoding, with unique molecular identifiers applied to normalize quantification of the TCRbeta repertoire. The public reads were reanalyzed by TCRdb: fastp trimming at Q25, MiXCR alignment, in-frame beta chains only. One record per CDR3 amino acid sequence lists the most common genes and DNA. The sample has about 980,000 distinct CDR3 sequences on record, less than 30% of them singletons. The ten largest make up over 25% of the sample.

Material: PBMCs, mostly from graft donor cells, obtained 360 days after TCRalphabeta/CD19-depleted stem cell transplant. Source of these receptors: a boy under three years old who had a stem cell transplant for SCID, so the T cells may come from the graft donor.

This clonotype was recorded at least ten times. The chain links TRBV4-1 to TRBJ2-5; no firm D call. The germline V and J ends were trimmed by 0 bases and 7 bases, with 15 bases remaining between them. Germline V gene lookup returns CDR1 MGHRA and CDR2 YSYEKL. This CDR3 has 15 amino acids. The chain's CDR3 is CASSQEWAPPGTQYF. The DNA of the CDR3 is TGCGCCAGCAGCCAAGAATGGGCCCCCCCCGGGACCCAGTACTTC.

The DNA for the CDR3 is TGTGCCAGCAGTCGGACAGGGGACGTCTACAATGAGCAGTTCTTC. Translating gives CASSRTGDVYNEQFF. This sequence joins TRBV6-1 and TRBJ2-1, with TRBD1 matching 9 bases. The CDR3 extends over 15 amino acids. J gave up 3 bases and V 5 bases, and 5 bases lay outside the gene matches. Germline V lookup: CDR1 MNHNS, CDR2 SASEGT.

This clonotype was seen at least ten times. The chain has TRBV9 and TRBJ2-3, with D maybe TRBD1 (6 bases). Germline lookup yields CDR1 SGDLS and CDR2 YYNGEE. The CDR3 is made up of 14 amino acids. V was clipped by 0 bases and J by 2 bases, with 7 bases between them. The CDR3 region is CASSVDRATDTQYF. The CDR3 DNA sequence: TGTGCCAGCAGCGTAGACAGGGCCACAGATACGCAGTATTTT.

This chain uses TRBV19 with TRBJ2-1; D is possibly TRBD2 (6 bases). CDR1 and CDR2 from the germline V gene are LNHDA and SQIVND (reference sequence). The CDR3 has 14 amino acids. V was clipped by 3 bases and J by 8 bases, with 14 bases between them. CDR3 sequence (DNA): TGTGCCAGTAGTATTATCCTAGCTAGCGATGAGCAGTTCTTC. It yields the protein CASSIILASDEQFF.

The chain combines TRBV11-2 with TRBJ1-4, with D unresolved. Trimming pared 1 base from V and 0 bases from J, leaving 15 bases between. This CDR3 has 18 amino acids. Germline V CDR1 and CDR2: SGHAT, FQNNGV. For the CDR3, the DNA is TGTGCCAGCAGCTTAGTGGAGTTGGCCCGGCCAACTAATGAAAAACTGTTTTTT. Translated: CASSLVELARPTNEKLFF.

This rearrangement joins TRBV12-3 or TRBV12-4 to TRBJ1-5; 8 bases line up with TRBD1. The CDR3 consists of 15 residues. V gave up 5 bases and J gave up 7 bases; unmatched junction bases: 10. CDR3 protein: CASSPRTGLAQPQHF. DNA of the CDR3: TGTGCCAGCAGTCCGAGGACAGGGTTGGCCCAGCCCCAGCATTTT.

The rearrangement links TRBV20-1 to TRBJ2-4; no clear D. Trimming left V 0 bases short and J 0 bases short, with 12 bases between. Germline V lookup: CDR1 DFQATT, CDR2 SNEGSKA (reference sequence). The CDR3 is made up of 16 amino acids. The CDR3 DNA sequence: TGCAGTGCTAGAGAGGAAGGAAAACTAGCCAAAAACATTCAGTACTTC. It encodes CSAREEGKLAKNIQYF.

The chain employs TRBV5-5 and TRBJ1-1; D is possibly TRBD1 (6 bases). The CDR3 has 14 amino acids. CDR1 and CDR2 (germline): SGHKS, YYEKEE (reference sequence). The V end was cut by 4 bases, the J end by 2 bases, with 12 bases between. The CDR3 region has the DNA TGTGCCAGCAGCCCCAGGGGAGATAACACTGAAGCTTTCTTT. Translation: CASSPRGDNTEAFF.

The rearrangement links TRBV6-1 to TRBJ2-7; TRBD2 matches 9 bases. Per germline, CDR1 MNHNS and CDR2 SASEGT. Losses at the gene ends were 5 bases for V and 6 bases for J; bases not matched to a gene: 11. CDR3 length equals 15 residues. This chain's CDR3 is CASSPRRAGGGEQYF. Here the CDR3 DNA reads TGTGCCAGCAGTCCCCGAAGAGCGGGGGGCGGCGAGCAGTACTTC.

The V call is TRBV7-2, the J call TRBJ2-7; no definite D call. This CDR3 has 12 residues. The germline CDR1 and CDR2 sequences are SGHTA and FQGNSA. V lost 3 bases, J lost 4 bases, and 7 bases lay in between. The CDR3 DNA is TGTGCCAGCAGCTTTTACAGATACGAGCAGTACTTC. It is translated as CASSFYRYEQYF.

V gene TRBV3-1 combines with J gene TRBJ2-6; maybe TRBD1 (6 bases). This CDR3 is 15 amino acids long. Per the germline V gene, CDR1 is LGHDT and CDR2 is YNNKEL (reference sequence). V was pared by 7 bases and J by 8 bases, with 18 bases between. The CDR3 DNA is TGTGCCAGCACCTTCGGGACACGATTGACCAACGTCCTGACTTTC. Protein: CASTFGTRLTNVLTF.

This clonotype was observed a few times. The chain has TRBV20-1 and TRBJ2-1; D is possibly TRBD1 (5 bases). The germline V and J ends were trimmed by 3 bases and 8 bases, with 14 bases remaining between them. From germline, CDR1 is DFQATT and CDR2 SNEGSKA (reference sequence). This CDR3 comprises 13 residues. The DNA of the CDR3 is TGCAGTGCTAGGAGACACCTCAGGGATGAGCAGTTCTTC. Translated: CSARRHLRDEQFF.

The chain recombines TRBV28 with TRBJ2-1; the D is unclear. Germline V gene data show CDR1 as MDHEN and CDR2 as SYDVKM. The length of the CDR3 is 13 residues. V was shortened by 6 bases and J by 4 bases, with 10 bases between the two germline ends. The DNA for the CDR3 is TGTGCCAGCAGCTTCCGATTGTACAATGAGCAGTTCTTC. Its translation: CASSFRLYNEQFF.

There are a few counts of this clonotype. This chain joins TRBV6-1 and TRBJ1-5; D possibly corresponds to TRBD1 (5 bases). This CDR3 has 15 amino acids. Germline CDR1 is MNHNS and CDR2 is SASEGT. V shed 6 bases and J shed 0 bases, with 12 bases lying between them. The CDR3 protein is CASSLTAHSNQPQHF. The CDR3 DNA reads TGTGCCAGCAGCCTGACAGCGCATAGCAATCAGCCCCAGCATTTT.

This clonotype was seen only a few times. The chain is built from TRBV6-5 and TRBJ1-5, with D maybe TRBD1 (5 bases). Germline V gives CDR1 MNHEY, CDR2 SVGAGI. With 2 bases removed from V and 3 bases from J, the gap between germline ends came to 11 bases. There are 15 residues in the CDR3. CDR3 sequence (DNA): TGTGCCAGCAGTTACGGGGGGGTAAACAATCAGCCCCAGCATTTT. Translated, it gives CASSYGGVNNQPQHF.